The 3 T cell receptor beta chains reported below all come from one sample, sequenced in a study of blood T cell repertoires in COVID-19. Produced via immunoSEQ multiplex PCR; TCRdb's table is partial and in-frame only. The sample holds some 78,000 clones, around 89% seen once. The sequencing input was peripheral blood. Receptor source: a woman over 75 with active or convalescent COVID-19.

The chain recombines TRBV5-4 with TRBJ2-1; TRBD2 is a possible D gene (5 bases). Trimming removed 2 bases from V and 9 bases from J, with 15 bases in between. The CDR3 loop spans 14 amino acids. Germline V gene data show CDR1 as SGHNT and CDR2 as YYREEE (reference sequence). CDR3 sequence reads: CASSFAASNVEQFF. CDR3 sequence (DNA): TGTGCCAGCAGCTTTGCGGCTAGCAACGTTGAGCAGTTCTTC.

This clone showed up just a few times. The chain carries TRBV24-1 and TRBJ1-5, with D uncertain. V lost 6 bases to trimming and J lost 5 bases, with 10 bases between them. CDR3 length: 13 residues. CDR1 is KGHDR and CDR2 is SFDVKD in the germline V gene. CDR3 sequence reads: CATSFQAHQPQHF. For the CDR3, the DNA is TGTGCCACCAGTTTCCAGGCCCATCAGCCCCAGCATTTT.

The rearrangement joins TRBV5-1 to TRBJ1-1, with D perhaps TRBD1 (5 bases). The CDR3 is 15 residues long. CDR1 is SGHRS, CDR2 YFSETQ, per germline. The V and J ends lost 0 bases and 1 base respectively, with 10 bases between them. The CDR3 DNA follows: TGCGCCAGCAGCTTGGCAATAGGGGCGAACACTGAAGCTTTCTTT. It translates to CASSLAIGANTEAFF.